The TCR beta chain described here comes from a study of OX40 agonist ivuxolimab in advanced cancers. Turning to the study itself: At 0.01 to 10 mg/kg, ivuxolimab was administered intravenously to patients every 2 weeks. One hepatocellular carcinoma and two cutaneous melanoma patients partially responded.

Study findings and constraints: At 0.1-3.0 mg/kg, partial responders had clonal expansion among the lowest observed. Clonal expansion by week 6 occurred in CD4+ and CD8+ blood T cells (at 0.1 to 3.0 mg/kg).

Sequenced by immunoSEQ multiplex PCR; TCRdb stores in-frame clones only, minus some. The repertoire holds over 100,000 clones, with approximately 94% as singletons. Trimming took 4 bases from V and 4 from J, leaving 16 bases between them. The CDR3 extends over 15 amino acids. Germline CDR1 and CDR2: SGHTA and FQGNSA. This clone came up once. What it binds is not known. This sequence was found in an adult with an advanced solid tumor such as melanoma, head and neck, liver or kidney cancer. The source was CD4+ or CD8+ T cells sorted from blood, collected in a trial of the OX40 agonist ivuxolimab. The V and J genes are TRBV7-2 and TRBJ1-1; possibly TRBD1 for D (6 bases). The CDR3 DNA reads TGTGCCAGCAGCTACACGGGGGCGGGGAGCACTGAAGCTTTCTTT. Protein: CASSYTGAGSTEAFF. The full variable domain, with the rest looked up from reference TRBV7-2 and TRBJ1-1, is GAGVSQSPSNKVTEKGKDVELRCDPISGHTALYWYRQSLGQGLEFLIYFQGNSAPDKSGLPSDRFSAERTGGSVSTLTIQRTQQEDSAVYLCASSYTGAGSTEAFFGQGTRLTVV.